This T cell receptor (beta chain) was profiled in a study of CD8 T cells in Susac syndrome. Study-level points and caveats: The relatively small number of individuals in the TCR sequencing and HLA analysis was acknowledged by the study.

Germline V gene data show CDR1 as GTSNPN and CDR2 as SVGIG (reference sequence). This CDR3 has 14 residues. V lost 2 bases and J lost 5, with 15 bases in between. The RNA input was roughly 0.45 to 1 ug, and it was reverse transcribed with random hexamers. The immunoSEQ assay covered 54 Vbeta and 13 Jbeta segments for CDR3. TCRdb re-called the immunoSEQ multiplex PCR reads through MiXCR, storing one row per CDR3 protein. The data contain over 95,000 distinct CDR3 sequences, over 90% of them singletons. CD8+ and CD4+ T cells from blood underwent TCR beta sequencing, which was carried out in a high-throughput format. Controls were healthy donors chosen to match patients in age and sex. A remark on this clonotype: The target antigen is unknown.

The genes are TRBV30 and TRBJ1-1; no clear D gene. This receptor was identified in a human donor in good health. Sequencing was done on a sample of CD4+ T cells from PBMCs. The CDR3 loop reads CAWSSLNGRTEAFF. DNA of the CDR3: TGTGCCTGGAGTTCCCTCAACGGGCGGACTGAAGCTTTCTTT.